The present entry profiles one T cell receptor (beta chain) with its context. This receptor's antigen is unknown. Per-nucleotide qualities are absent, and no much larger clonotype sits a single base away. The immunoSEQ Assay, a bias-controlled multiplex PCR, was used to amplify TCRbeta CDR3 regions from genomic DNA. In the authors' own workflow: The number of nucleated cells in each sample was estimated by amplification of reference gene primers within the assay. Sequence reads were collapsed and filtered to measure the absolute abundance of every unique TCRbeta CDR3 rearrangement. For each sample, productive Simpson clonality was calculated as the square root of Simpson's diversity index across productive rearrangements. Sourced from immuneACCESS, this table was stored by TCRdb with only in-frame sequences that have V and J called. A share of the clones is absent; for the studies checked, an unresolved V gene accounts for under half, and the remainder has no known explanation. The DNA gave D and trimming, while V, J and clone size come from that table. This sample is represented by almost 70,000 clones; around 88% of them were singletons. The ten most abundant clones make up around 6% of the sample.

This sample is part of a study of blood T cell repertoires in COVID-19 (TCRdb year 2020). Study-level background: The collaborator samples originated in the United States, Italy and Spain and spanned the acute and convalescent phases of COVID-19. The material from the prospective study consisted of cDNA or gDNA derived from T cells, B-cell-depleted T cells, or PBMCs. The sample metadata nearly always contained a de-identified subject ID, COVID-19 status, age in years and sex. Where available, HLA class I and class II types were obtained from metadata supplied by the sample provider rather than from assay-based typing. The repertoires were made available in a free public database intended to serve as a resource for research on the immune response to SARS-CoV-2. Samples came from the ongoing ImmuneRACE study (first 160 participants) plus 1,254 subjects from 6 global collaborators. Subjects who had been exposed to COVID-19, were actively infected with it, or had recovered from it provided the deeply sampled blood TCRbeta repertoires that made up the dataset.

The germline V gene encodes CDR1 SGHVS and CDR2 FQNEAQ. The trim is 1 base for V and 3 bases for J, with a gap of 7 bases between the germline ends. The CDR3 spans 13 residues, from the cysteine through the phenylalanine. Solely the CDR3 DNA is kept, with 39 bases framed from the first base. Study-level results and caveats: Clinical and demographic metadata were provided uncurated, with the amount varying by source and participant.

Whole blood was collected in K2EDTA tubes by collaborating institutions according to the institutions' own protocols. Collaborator samples were shipped for TCRbeta analysis as frozen whole blood, isolated PBMCs, or DNA extracted from either sample type. Sequenced sample: peripheral blood. This receptor was identified in a woman aged 70-85 years with acute or convalescent COVID-19. The rearrangement combines TRBV7-8 with TRBJ2-7; no D gene call is confident. In nucleotides, the sequence is TGTGCCAGCAGCTTAGGGGCCGTCTACGAGCAGTACTTC. Protein translation: CASSLGAVYEQYF. Beyond the CDR3, the reference TRBV7-8 and TRBJ2-7 genes provide the residues; the full variable domain reads: GAGVSQSPRYKVAKRGQDVALRCDPISGHVSLFWYQQALGQGPEFLTYFQNEAQLDKSGLPSDRFFAERPEGSVSTLKIQRTQQEDSAVYLCASSLGAVYEQYFGPGTRLTVT.